This entry features one T cell receptor (beta chain) sequence. MiXCR, run by TCRdb on the 5' RACE reads, gives a single entry per CDR3 protein. The table includes some 420,000 distinct CDR3 sequences, approximately 19% detected once. The data originate from a study of T cells after yellow fever vaccination. This CDR3 spans 17 amino acids. Sequences were derived from PBMCs, sampled before the yellow fever booster vaccination. The chain couples TRBV26 to TRBJ1-1; the table's D call TRBD1 went unverified against the DNA. TRBV26 is a known pseudogene. The sequence came from a man aged 18 to 29 who received the YFV17D yellow fever vaccine. CDR3 DNA sequence: TGTGCCAGTAGTTCGGCGACAGGGGCGTGGGAAACCAATGAAGCTTTCTTT. Its translation: CASSSATGAWETNEAFF.